These 25 T cell receptor beta chains were all obtained from the same sample, sequenced in a study of blood T cell repertoires in COVID-19. Here immunoSEQ multiplex PCR was the method, and the copy in TCRdb shows in-frame clones only, minus some. Of tens of thousands of clones listed, about four fifths are singletons. Material: peripheral blood. These receptor sequences come from a man aged 45-65 years with COVID-19, enrolled during active disease.

The chain is built from TRBV5-4 and TRBJ2-3; unclear D gene. The CDR3 runs to 15 residues. Looked up from germline, CDR1 is SGHNT and CDR2 is YYREEE (reference sequence). Trimming pared 0 bases from V and 6 bases from J, leaving 14 bases between. This CDR3 reads CASSLVGSQADTQYF. CDR3 bases: TGTGCCAGCAGCTTGGTCGGCAGTCAGGCGGATACGCAGTATTTT.

This clone was counted a single time. The J gene is TRBJ1-4, the V gene TRBV7-9; D gene ambiguous. The CDR3 contains 15 residues. Germline V gene data show CDR1 as SEHNR and CDR2 as FQNEAQ (reference sequence). V gave up 3 bases and J gave up 0 bases, with 8 bases separating them. The CDR3 coding sequence is TGTGCCAGCAGCTTTGGGAGAGCAACTAATGAAAAACTGTTTTTT. Translation: CASSFGRATNEKLFF.

In its sample, this clone was seen once. The chain combines TRBV20-1 with TRBJ2-1; D unresolved. There are 10 residues in the CDR3. The V gene's germline CDR1 is DFQATT and CDR2 SNEGSKA (reference sequence). V dropped 6 bases and J dropped 7 bases, with 7 bases sitting between them. CDR3 region: CSAVQNEQFF. The CDR3 region has the DNA TGCAGTGCCGTCCAGAATGAGCAGTTCTTC.

The V gene is TRBV25-1, the J gene TRBJ1-2, with a weak D call TRBD1 (5 bases). The CDR3 consists of 14 residues. Germline V gene data show CDR1 as MGHDK and CDR2 as SYGVNS. V was cut by 3 bases and J by 3 bases, with 11 bases left in between. CDR3 sequence (DNA): TGTGCCAGCAGTGACGCTCAGGGTGACTATGGCTACACCTTC. This encodes CASSDAQGDYGYTF.

The rearrangement uses TRBV6-1 and TRBJ2-1; 7 bases fit TRBD2. The V segment lost 4 bases and the J segment 2 bases; nucleotides outside the gene matches: 11. The CDR3 is 17 residues long. Germline V gene lookup returns CDR1 MNHNS and CDR2 SASEGT. CDR3 residues: CASSGPRGAGAYNEQFF. In DNA, the CDR3 is TGTGCCAGCAGTGGACCCCGTGGGGCGGGGGCCTACAATGAGCAGTTCTTC.

This sequence joins TRBV3-1 (or the pseudogene TRBV3-2) and TRBJ1-4; unclear D gene. The CDR3 has 12 residues. Germline CDR1 reads LGHDT; CDR2 reads YNNKEL (reference sequence). Trimming removed 7 bases from V and 8 bases from J, with 11 bases in between. The CDR3 here is CASTVGGEKLFF. The CDR3 DNA sequence: TGTGCCAGCACAGTTGGAGGCGAAAAACTGTTTTTT.

J is TRBJ2-7 and V is TRBV19; possibly TRBD1 for D (7 bases). CDR1 is LNHDA and CDR2 is SQIVND in the germline V gene (reference sequence). The CDR3 length is 16 residues. Deletions cut 5 bases from V and 4 bases from J, with 21 bases between. This CDR3 reads CASSARQGAGLYEQYF. The DNA of the CDR3 is TGTGCCAGTAGTGCCCGACAGGGCGCGGGGTTGTACGAGCAGTACTTC.

The DNA for the CDR3 is TGTGCCAGCAGTTCCAGTTTCGGGGGGCTTAACACTGAAGCTTTCTTT. Residues: CASSSSFGGLNTEAFF. V usage is TRBV7-6 and J usage is TRBJ1-1, with D possibly matching TRBD1 (6 bases). The CDR3 extends over 16 amino acids. V was shortened by 6 bases and J by 2 bases, with 19 bases between the two germline ends. Germline V gene data show CDR1 as SGHVS and CDR2 as FNYEAQ.

This clone has just one count. The chain employs TRBV11-3 and TRBJ1-1; D unresolved. Trimming took 3 bases from V and 1 from J, leaving 6 bases between them. Germline CDR1 and CDR2: SGHNT and YENEEA. The CDR3 covers 13 residues. CDR3 sequence reads: CASSFTENTEAFF. The CDR3 bases are TGTGCCAGCAGCTTCACAGAGAACACTGAAGCTTTCTTT.

The rearrangement links TRBV5-5 to TRBJ2-1; weak D call: TRBD2 (5 bases). Germline assignment: CDR1 SGHKS and CDR2 YYEKEE (reference sequence). V lost 8 bases and J 7 bases, leaving 22 bases between the germline ends. The CDR3 runs 15 residues. CDR3 bases: TGTGCCAGTTCCCGGGCGGCCGGGAAAGGAAATGAGCAGTTCTTC. This translates into CASSRAAGKGNEQFF.

The chain links TRBV6-5 to TRBJ1-3; tentatively, D is TRBD1 (5 bases). This CDR3 has 14 amino acids. The germline CDR1 and CDR2 sequences are MNHEY and SVGAGI. V gave up 9 bases and J gave up 0 bases, with 12 bases separating them. CDR3 sequence (DNA): TGTGCCAGTGGTGGAGACAGCTCTGGAAACACCATATATTTT. Translating gives CASGGDSSGNTIYF.

The chain employs TRBV10-3 and TRBJ2-1; TRBD2 agrees at 12 bases. Germline V gene lookup returns CDR1 ENHRY and CDR2 SYGVKD. The CDR3 is 17 residues long. The ends lost 3 bases at V and 10 bases at J; junction bases unmatched: 13. As DNA, the CDR3 is TGTGCCATCAGTGATCGGGAGCTAGCGGGGGGGCTAGAGGAGCAGTTCTTC. It specifies CAISDRELAGGLEEQFF.

The genes are TRBV7-9 and TRBJ2-4, with D tentatively TRBD2 (6 bases). V lost 5 bases and J 0 bases, leaving 11 bases between the germline ends. The CDR3 extends over 15 amino acids. In germline, CDR1 is SEHNR, CDR2 FQNEAQ (reference sequence). The CDR3 nucleotides are TGTGCCAGCAGCCTAATGGGGGGAGCCAAAAACATTCAGTACTTC. Translation: CASSLMGGAKNIQYF.

The chain uses TRBV5-1 and TRBJ2-3; 8 nucleotides line up with TRBD1. The CDR3 is made up of 15 amino acids. Germline lookup yields CDR1 SGHRS and CDR2 YFSETQ. J lost 4 bases, V lost 4 bases, and 8 bases had no gene match. As DNA, the CDR3 is TGCGCCAGCAGCCAACGGGACAGGCAGGCAGATACGCAGTATTTT. It encodes CASSQRDRQADTQYF.

The J gene is TRBJ1-2, the V gene TRBV29-1; D is unclear. V was trimmed by 4 bases and J by 0 bases, leaving 9 bases between them. CDR1 and CDR2 from the germline V gene are SQVTM and ANQGSEA. The CDR3 runs to 13 residues. The CDR3, as DNA: TGCAGCGTTGTACACAGTTCTAACTATGGCTACACCTTC. This codes for CSVVHSSNYGYTF.

The J gene is TRBJ2-7, the V gene TRBV6-2 or TRBV6-3; 7 nucleotides agree with TRBD1. The CDR3 is made up of 15 amino acids. Germline assignment: CDR1 MNHEY and CDR2 SVGEGT. V gave up 5 bases and J gave up 2 bases; unmatched junction bases: 9. The CDR3 nucleotides are TGTGCCAGCAGTCAACCGGGACAGTCGGCCTACGAGCAGTACTTC. Translating it yields CASSQPGQSAYEQYF.

The V gene is TRBV5-4, the J gene TRBJ2-7; 7 bases map to TRBD2. Germline V gene lookup returns CDR1 SGHNT and CDR2 YYREEE (reference sequence). This CDR3 has 14 residues. The V segment lost 0 bases and the J segment 3 bases; nucleotides outside the gene matches: 3. CDR3 nucleotides: TGTGCCAGCAGCTTGGTGGGGGGGGACTACGAGCAGTACTTC. Its protein product is CASSLVGGDYEQYF.

The chain carries TRBV5-5 and TRBJ2-1, with 9 bases matching TRBD1. Germline V gives CDR1 SGHKS, CDR2 YYEKEE (reference sequence). The CDR3 has 16 amino acids. Unmatched junction bases numbered 5, after V lost 0 bases and J lost 4 bases. CDR3 region: CASSLDWTGEYNEQFF. The CDR3 DNA follows: TGTGCCAGCAGCTTGGATTGGACAGGGGAATACAATGAGCAGTTCTTC. The full variable domain, completed using reference TRBV5-5 and TRBJ2-1, is DAGVTQSPTHLIKTRGQQVTLRCSPISGHKSVSWYQQVLGQGPQFIFQYYEKEERGRGNFPDRFSARQFPNYSSELNVNALLLGDSALYLCASSLDWTGEYNEQFFGPGTRLTVL.

This clone has just one count. The V gene is TRBV11-3, the J gene TRBJ2-1; tentatively, D is TRBD1 (6 bases). V was cut by 3 bases and J by 6 bases, with 9 bases left in between. CDR1 and CDR2 from the germline V gene are SGHNT and YENEEA. The CDR3 spans 13 residues. Here the CDR3 DNA reads TGTGCCAGCAGCTTCGGGACAAGCAATGAGCAGTTCTTC. It specifies CASSFGTSNEQFF.

The J gene is TRBJ1-1, the V gene TRBV18; D uncertain. V lost 5 bases and J 1 base, leaving 8 bases between the germline ends. The CDR3 is made up of 13 amino acids. Germline CDR1 reads KGHSH; CDR2 reads LQKENI. The CDR3 bases are TGTGCCAGCTCATCCCGGGGGAACACTGAAGCTTTCTTT. Translated: CASSSRGNTEAFF.

This chain uses TRBV4-1 with TRBJ1-6; D might be TRBD1 (5 bases). Deletions cut 4 bases from V and 7 bases from J, with 11 bases between. Germline V gives CDR1 MGHRA, CDR2 YSYEKL. The CDR3 consists of 14 residues. The chain's CDR3 is CASSLRGSNSPLHF. In DNA form, the CDR3 reads TGCGCCAGCAGCCTGCGGGGGAGCAATTCACCCCTCCACTTT.

The rearrangement links TRBV19 to TRBJ1-6; 8 bases match TRBD1. This CDR3 has 15 amino acids. Germline trimming cut 10 bases from V and 0 bases from J; bases unmatched to any gene: 5. CDR1 and CDR2 from the germline V gene are LNHDA and SQIVND (reference sequence). CDR3 loop: CATWDRSSYNSPLHF. CDR3 nucleotide sequence: TGTGCCACCTGGGACAGGAGCTCCTATAATTCACCCCTCCACTTT.

The V and J genes are TRBV5-5 and TRBJ2-1; D remains ambiguous. Germline V gene lookup returns CDR1 SGHKS and CDR2 YYEKEE (reference sequence). This CDR3 is built from 15 residues. Trimming removed 4 bases at V and 5 bases at J, with 16 bases between. CDR3: CASSDRPPLDNEQFF. The CDR3 DNA is TGTGCCAGCAGCGACCGACCACCCCTAGACAATGAGCAGTTCTTC.

DNA of the CDR3: TGTGCCAGCAGTTTACGGGGTACCACCTACGAGCAGTACTTC. It yields the protein CASSLRGTTYEQYF. The J gene is TRBJ2-7, the V gene TRBV27, with D tentatively TRBD2 (5 bases). The V gene's germline CDR1 is MNHEY and CDR2 SMNVEV (reference sequence). The CDR3 is made up of 14 amino acids. Trimming pared 2 bases from V and 2 bases from J, leaving 10 bases between.

In the case of this clone: The sample has other DNA sequences that encode this CDR3 too. This chain connects TRBV9 to TRBJ1-2; D is unclear. The CDR3 contains 14 residues. Germline V CDR1 and CDR2: SGDLS, YYNGEE. The V end was cut by 0 bases, the J end by 1 base, with 7 bases between. The CDR3 is CASSVGGVNYGYTF. CDR3 DNA sequence: TGTGCCAGCAGCGTAGGTGGAGTTAACTATGGCTACACCTTC. Using reference TRBV9 and TRBJ1-2 for the parts outside the CDR3, the full variable domain is DSGVTQTPKHLITATGQRVTLRCSPRSGDLSVYWYQQSLDQGLQFLIQYYNGEERAKGNILERFSAQQFPDLHSELNLSSLELGDSALYFCASSVGGVNYGYTFGSGTRLTVV.